The present entry profiles one T cell receptor beta chain with its context. This entry is derived from a study of blood T cell repertoires in COVID-19. Study summary: Both acute and convalescent COVID-19 samples were obtained from the United States, Italy and Spain.

V was pared by 5 bases and J by 6 bases, with 6 bases of the junction left unmatched. CDR3 size: 14 residues. The germline V gene encodes CDR1 MDHEN and CDR2 SYDVKM. Measured with immunoSEQ multiplex PCR; TCRdb has only the in-frame clones, and not every one. In the table there are approximately 240,000 clones, roughly 84% of which are singletons. The receptor comes from a woman aged 40 to 49 who had recovered from COVID-19. The sequencing input was peripheral blood. The rearrangement uses TRBV28 and TRBJ1-3, with 8 bases identical to TRBD1. The CDR3 sequence: CASSSQGAVNTIYF. As DNA, the CDR3 is TGTGCCAGCAGTAGCCAGGGGGCCGTAAACACCATATATTTT.